The source of this T cell receptor (beta chain) is a study of shared clonotypes between healthy human individuals. At deep level, the assay was performed. Several immunoSEQ 96-well plates shared each subset's DNA, each plate a replicate. The protocol was immunoSEQ multiplex PCR, while the TCRdb copy is restricted to in-frame clones and leaves out a portion. The table lists fewer than 650,000 clones, about 79% of them singletons. Genomic DNA for unsorted samples was obtained from about 90 million PBMCs. In the case of this clone: The conserved closing phenylalanine or tryptophan is absent in this CDR3, likely reflecting a read error.

The length of the CDR3 is 14 residues. Germline V CDR1 and CDR2: MDHEN, SYDVKM. V lost 1 base, J lost 3 bases, and 9 bases lay in between. The origin of this receptor is a middle-aged woman in good health. Some clones in this sample may be carry-over from other donors' samples. V usage is TRBV28 and J usage is TRBJ1-2; D unclear. Material for sequencing was PBMCs. The CDR3 region has the DNA TGTGCCAGCAGTTTATCTGGCAGAGACTATGGCTACACCCTC. This codes for CASSLSGRDYGYTL.